The clone carrying this T cell receptor (beta chain) was detected ten times or more. The data stem from a study of T-cell reconstitution after alpha-beta-depleted transplantation in children. Preparation of the TCRbeta library used unique molecular identifiers. TCRdb independently ran MiXCR on the PCR reads; one entry per CDR3 protein. This sample has about 110,000 distinct CDR3 sequences, with 10% to 13% found just once. Germline V lookup: CDR1 SGHDT, CDR2 YYEEEE. This CDR3 contains 14 residues. V gave up 4 bases and J gave up 2 bases, with 10 bases separating them. J is TRBJ1-3 and V is TRBV5-6; possible D gene TRBD1, 5 bases. This sample comprised PBMCs from the stem cell graft donor, obtained from the stem cell graft. This sequence was found in a human donor who donated a stem cell graft to a child with acute lymphoblastic leukemia. CDR3: CASSLGTPGNTIYF. Written as DNA, the CDR3 is TGTGCCAGCAGCCTCGGGACCCCTGGAAACACCATATATTTT.